The present T cell receptor (beta chain) was sequenced within a study of blood T cell repertoires in COVID-19. For the study at large: Sites across the United States, Italy and Spain contributed samples from acute and convalescent COVID-19. The cDNA or gDNA used as material had been derived from T cells, B-cell-depleted T cells, or PBMCs.

The CDR3 sequence is 15 residues long. The germline V gene has CDR1 LGHDT and CDR2 YNNKEL (reference sequence). Trimming left V 0 bases short and J 6 bases short, with 14 bases between. TCRdb keeps only in-frame clones here, not all; method: immunoSEQ multiplex PCR. The table includes 100,000 to 150,000 clones, 85% to 90% detected once. V usage is TRBV3-1 (or the pseudogene TRBV3-2) and J usage is TRBJ1-2; a weak D match, TRBD1 (5 bases). The source is a woman aged 80 or over with acute or convalescent COVID-19. Sequencing was performed on peripheral blood. The CDR3, as DNA: TGTGCCAGCAGCCAAGAAGTTACAGGTTCAAATGGCTACACCTTC. This sequence encodes CASSQEVTGSNGYTF.